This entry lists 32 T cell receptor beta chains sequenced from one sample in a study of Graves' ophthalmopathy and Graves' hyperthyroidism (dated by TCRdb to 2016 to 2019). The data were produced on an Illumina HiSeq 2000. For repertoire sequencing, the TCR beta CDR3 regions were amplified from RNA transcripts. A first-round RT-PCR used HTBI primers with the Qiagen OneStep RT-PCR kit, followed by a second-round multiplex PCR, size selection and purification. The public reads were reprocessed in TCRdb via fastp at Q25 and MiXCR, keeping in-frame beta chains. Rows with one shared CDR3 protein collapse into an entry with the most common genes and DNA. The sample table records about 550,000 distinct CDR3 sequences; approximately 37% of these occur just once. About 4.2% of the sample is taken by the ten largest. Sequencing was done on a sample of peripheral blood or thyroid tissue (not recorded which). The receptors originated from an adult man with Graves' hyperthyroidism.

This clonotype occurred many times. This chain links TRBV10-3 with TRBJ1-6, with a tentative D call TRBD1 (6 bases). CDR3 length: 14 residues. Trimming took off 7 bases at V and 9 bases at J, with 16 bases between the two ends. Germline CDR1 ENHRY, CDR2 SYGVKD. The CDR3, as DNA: TGTGCCATCAAGGCACAGGGCCGAGCTTCACCCCTCCACTTT. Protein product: CAIKAQGRASPLHF.

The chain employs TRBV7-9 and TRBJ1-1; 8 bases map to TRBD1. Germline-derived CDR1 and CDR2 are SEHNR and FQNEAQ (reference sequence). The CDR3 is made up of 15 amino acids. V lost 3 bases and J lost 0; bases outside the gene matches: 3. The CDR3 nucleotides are TGTGCCAGCAGCTTTGGACAGGGAATGAACACTGAAGCTTTCTTT. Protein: CASSFGQGMNTEAFF.

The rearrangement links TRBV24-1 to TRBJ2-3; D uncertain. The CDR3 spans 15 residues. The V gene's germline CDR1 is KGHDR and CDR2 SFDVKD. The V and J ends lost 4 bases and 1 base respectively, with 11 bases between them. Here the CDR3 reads CATSDTRLGTDTQYF. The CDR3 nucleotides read TGTGCCACCAGTGACACGCGGCTAGGCACAGATACGCAGTATTTT.

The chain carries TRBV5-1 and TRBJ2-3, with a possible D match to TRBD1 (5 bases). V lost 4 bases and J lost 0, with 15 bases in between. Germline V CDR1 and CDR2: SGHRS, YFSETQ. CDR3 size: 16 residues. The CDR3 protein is CASSLRTTASTDTQYF. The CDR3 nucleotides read TGCGCCAGCAGCCTCCGAACGACAGCTAGCACAGATACGCAGTATTTT.

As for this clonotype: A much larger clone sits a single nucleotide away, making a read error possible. CDR3 sequence (DNA): TGTGCCAGTAGTATACGGTCAGGCCCTAACTATGGCTACACCTTC. As protein: CASSIRSGPNYGYTF. The rearrangement uses TRBV19 and TRBJ1-2; D gene uncertain. Germline CDR1 LNHDA, CDR2 SQIVND (reference sequence). The CDR3 sequence is 15 residues long. V lost 2 bases and J 0 bases, leaving 10 bases between the germline ends.

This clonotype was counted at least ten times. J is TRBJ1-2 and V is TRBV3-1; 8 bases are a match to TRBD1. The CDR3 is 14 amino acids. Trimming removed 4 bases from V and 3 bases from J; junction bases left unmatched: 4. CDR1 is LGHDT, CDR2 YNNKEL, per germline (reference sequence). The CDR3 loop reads CASSRTGQDYGYTF. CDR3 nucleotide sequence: TGTGCCAGCAGCCGGACGGGACAGGACTATGGCTACACCTTC.

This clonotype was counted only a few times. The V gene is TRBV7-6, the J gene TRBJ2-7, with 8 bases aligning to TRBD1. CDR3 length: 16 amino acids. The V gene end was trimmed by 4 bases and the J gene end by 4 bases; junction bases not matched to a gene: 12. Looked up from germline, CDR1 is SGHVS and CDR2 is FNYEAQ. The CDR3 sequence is CASSYSGGARPYEQYF. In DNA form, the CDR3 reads TGTGCCAGCAGCTACTCAGGGGGCGCGAGGCCTTACGAGCAGTACTTC.

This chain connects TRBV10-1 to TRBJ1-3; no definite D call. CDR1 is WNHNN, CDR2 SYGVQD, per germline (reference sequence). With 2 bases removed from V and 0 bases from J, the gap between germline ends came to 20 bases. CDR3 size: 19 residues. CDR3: CASSEPGGFLRDSGNTIYF. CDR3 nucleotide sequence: TGCGCCAGCAGTGAGCCAGGAGGCTTTCTACGGGACTCTGGAAACACCATATATTTT.

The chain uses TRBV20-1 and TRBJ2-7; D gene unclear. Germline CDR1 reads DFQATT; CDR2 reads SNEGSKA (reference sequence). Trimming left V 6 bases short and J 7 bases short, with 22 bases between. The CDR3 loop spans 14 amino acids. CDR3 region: CSAKNLVTVFEQYF. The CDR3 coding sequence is TGCAGTGCAAAGAATCTTGTGACTGTCTTTGAGCAGTACTTC.

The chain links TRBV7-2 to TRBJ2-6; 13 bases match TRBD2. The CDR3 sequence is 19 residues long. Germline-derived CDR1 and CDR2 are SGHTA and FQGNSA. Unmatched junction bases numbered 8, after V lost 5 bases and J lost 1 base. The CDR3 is CASSRGLAGRYSGANVLTF. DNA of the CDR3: TGTGCCAGCAGCCGGGGACTAGCGGGGAGGTATTCTGGGGCCAACGTCCTGACTTTC.

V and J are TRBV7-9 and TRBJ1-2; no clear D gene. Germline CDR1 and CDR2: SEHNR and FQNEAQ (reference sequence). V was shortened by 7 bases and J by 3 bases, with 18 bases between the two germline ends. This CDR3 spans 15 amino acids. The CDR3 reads CASILTKRIHYGYTF. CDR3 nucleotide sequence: TGTGCCAGCATCCTGACCAAACGTATCCACTATGGCTACACCTTC.

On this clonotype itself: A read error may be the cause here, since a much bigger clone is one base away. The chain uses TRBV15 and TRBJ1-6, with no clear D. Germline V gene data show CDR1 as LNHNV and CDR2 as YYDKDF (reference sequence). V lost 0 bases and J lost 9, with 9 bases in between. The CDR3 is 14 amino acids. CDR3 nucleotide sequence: TGTGCCACCAGCAGAGACACTGGGAGTTCACCCCTCCACTTT. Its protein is CATSRDTGSSPLHF.

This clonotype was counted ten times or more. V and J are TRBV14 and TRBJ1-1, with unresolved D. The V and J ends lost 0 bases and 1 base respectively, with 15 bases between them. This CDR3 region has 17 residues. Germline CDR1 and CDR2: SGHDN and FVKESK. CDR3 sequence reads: CASSQEVGRQKNTEAFF. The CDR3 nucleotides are TGTGCCAGCAGCCAAGAAGTGGGTAGGCAGAAGAACACTGAAGCTTTCTTT. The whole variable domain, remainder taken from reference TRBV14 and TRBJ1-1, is EAGVTQFPSHSVIEKGQTVTLRCDPISGHDNLYWYRRVMGKEIKFLLHFVKESKQDESGMPNNRFLAERTGGTYSTLKVQPAELEDSGVYFCASSQEVGRQKNTEAFFGQGTRLTVV.

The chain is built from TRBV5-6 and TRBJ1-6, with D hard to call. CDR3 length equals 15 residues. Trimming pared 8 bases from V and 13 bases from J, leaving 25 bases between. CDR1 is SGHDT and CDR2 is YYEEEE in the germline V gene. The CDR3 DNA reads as TGTGCCAGTAGTATACTAATGGTTCGCAATCAGCCCCTCCACTTT. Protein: CASSILMVRNQPLHF.

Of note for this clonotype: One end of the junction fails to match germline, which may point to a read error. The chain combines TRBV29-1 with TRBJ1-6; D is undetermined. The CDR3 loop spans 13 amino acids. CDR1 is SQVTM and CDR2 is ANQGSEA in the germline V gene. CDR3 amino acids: CASSFEGASPLHF. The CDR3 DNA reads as TGTGCCAGCAGCTTTGAGGGAGCATCACCCCTCCACTTT.

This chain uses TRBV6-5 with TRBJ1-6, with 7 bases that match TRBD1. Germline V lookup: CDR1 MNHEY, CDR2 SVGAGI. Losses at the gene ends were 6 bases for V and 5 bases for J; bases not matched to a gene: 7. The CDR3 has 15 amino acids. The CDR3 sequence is CASRQDRTDNSPLHF. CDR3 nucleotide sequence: TGTGCCAGCAGACAGGACAGGACAGATAATTCACCCCTCCACTTT.

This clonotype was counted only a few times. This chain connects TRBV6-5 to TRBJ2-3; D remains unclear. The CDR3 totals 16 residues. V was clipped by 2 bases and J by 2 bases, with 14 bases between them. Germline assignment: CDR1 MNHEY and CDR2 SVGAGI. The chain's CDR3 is CASSYEWNEFTDTQYF. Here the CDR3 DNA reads TGTGCCAGCAGTTACGAATGGAACGAATTCACAGATACGCAGTATTTT.

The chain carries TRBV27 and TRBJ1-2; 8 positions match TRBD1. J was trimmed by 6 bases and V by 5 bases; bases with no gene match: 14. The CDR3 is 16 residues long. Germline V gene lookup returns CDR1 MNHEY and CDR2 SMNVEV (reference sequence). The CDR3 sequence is CASSIGFWGQEDGYTF. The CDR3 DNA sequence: TGTGCCAGCAGTATCGGTTTTTGGGGACAGGAGGATGGCTACACCTTC.

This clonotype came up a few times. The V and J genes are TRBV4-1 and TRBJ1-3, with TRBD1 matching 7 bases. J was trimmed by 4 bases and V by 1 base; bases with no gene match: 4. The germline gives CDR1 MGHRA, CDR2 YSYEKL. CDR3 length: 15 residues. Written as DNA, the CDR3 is TGCGCCAGCAGCCAAGGAGGGGGCAGGGGAAACACCATATATTTT. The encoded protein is CASSQGGGRGNTIYF.

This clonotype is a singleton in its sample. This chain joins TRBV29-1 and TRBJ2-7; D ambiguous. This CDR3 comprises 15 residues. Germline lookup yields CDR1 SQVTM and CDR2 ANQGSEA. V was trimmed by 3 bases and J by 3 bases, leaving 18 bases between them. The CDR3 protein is CSVDGSLPSYYEQYF. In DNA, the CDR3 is TGCAGCGTTGATGGTAGCCTCCCAAGCTACTACGAGCAGTACTTC.

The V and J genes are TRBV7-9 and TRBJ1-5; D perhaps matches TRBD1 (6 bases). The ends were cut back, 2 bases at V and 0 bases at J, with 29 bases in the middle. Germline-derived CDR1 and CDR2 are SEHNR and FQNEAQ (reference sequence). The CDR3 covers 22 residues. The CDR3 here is CASSLLITPSGGRGSSNQPQHF. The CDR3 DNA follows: TGTGCCAGCAGCTTACTCATCACTCCCAGTGGGGGGCGGGGATCTAGCAATCAGCCCCAGCATTTT. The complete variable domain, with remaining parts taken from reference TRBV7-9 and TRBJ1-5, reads DTGVSQNPRHKITKRGQNVTFRCDPISEHNRLYWYRQTLGQGPEFLTYFQNEAQLEKSRLLSDRFSAERPKGSFSTLEIQRTEQGDSAMYLCASSLLITPSGGRGSSNQPQHFGDGTRLSIL.

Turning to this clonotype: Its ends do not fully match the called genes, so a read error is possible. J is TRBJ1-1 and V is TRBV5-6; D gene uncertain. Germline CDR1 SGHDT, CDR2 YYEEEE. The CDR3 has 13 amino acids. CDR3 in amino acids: CVSSLSGNTEAFF. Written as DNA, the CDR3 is TGTGTCAGCAGCTTGTCCGGGAACACTGAAGCTTTCTTT.

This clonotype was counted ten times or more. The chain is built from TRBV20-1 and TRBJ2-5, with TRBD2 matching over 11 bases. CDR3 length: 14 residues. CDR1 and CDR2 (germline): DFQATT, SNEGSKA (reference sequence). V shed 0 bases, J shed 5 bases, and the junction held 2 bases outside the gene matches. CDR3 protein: CSARERTSGETQYF. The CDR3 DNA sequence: TGCAGTGCTAGAGAGCGGACTAGCGGGGAGACCCAGTACTTC.

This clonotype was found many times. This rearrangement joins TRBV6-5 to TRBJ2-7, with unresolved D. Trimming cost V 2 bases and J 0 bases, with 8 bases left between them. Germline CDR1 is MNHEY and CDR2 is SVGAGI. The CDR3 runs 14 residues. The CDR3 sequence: CASSYIRSSYEQYF. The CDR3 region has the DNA TGTGCCAGCAGTTACATCAGGAGCTCCTACGAGCAGTACTTC.

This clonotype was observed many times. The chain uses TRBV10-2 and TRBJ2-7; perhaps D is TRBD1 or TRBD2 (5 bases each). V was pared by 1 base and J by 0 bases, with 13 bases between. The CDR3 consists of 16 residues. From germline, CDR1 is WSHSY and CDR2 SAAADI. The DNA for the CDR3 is TGCGCCAGCAGTGAGTTGACCGGGACCGTCTCCTACGAGCAGTACTTC. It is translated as CASSELTGTVSYEQYF.

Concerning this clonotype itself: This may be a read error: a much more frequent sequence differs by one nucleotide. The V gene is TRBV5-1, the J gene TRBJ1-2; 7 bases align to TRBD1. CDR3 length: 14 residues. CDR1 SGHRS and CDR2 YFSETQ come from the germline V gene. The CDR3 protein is CASSLGRGSYGCTF. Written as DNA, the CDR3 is TGCGCCAGCAGCTTGGGCAGGGGGAGCTATGGCTGCACCTTC. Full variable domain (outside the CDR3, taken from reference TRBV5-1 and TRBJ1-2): KAGVTQTPRYLIKTRGQQVTLSCSPISGHRSVSWYQQTPGQGLQFLFEYFSETQRNKGNFPGRFSGRQFSNSRSEMNVSTLELGDSALYLCASSLGRGSYGCTFGSGTRLTVV.

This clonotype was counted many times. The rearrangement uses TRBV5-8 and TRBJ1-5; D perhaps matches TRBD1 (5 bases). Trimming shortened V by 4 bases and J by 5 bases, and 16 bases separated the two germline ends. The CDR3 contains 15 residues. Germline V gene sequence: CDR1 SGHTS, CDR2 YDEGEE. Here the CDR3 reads CASSTYGTHDQPQHF. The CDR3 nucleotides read TGTGCCAGCAGCACATACGGGACCCATGATCAGCCCCAGCATTTT.

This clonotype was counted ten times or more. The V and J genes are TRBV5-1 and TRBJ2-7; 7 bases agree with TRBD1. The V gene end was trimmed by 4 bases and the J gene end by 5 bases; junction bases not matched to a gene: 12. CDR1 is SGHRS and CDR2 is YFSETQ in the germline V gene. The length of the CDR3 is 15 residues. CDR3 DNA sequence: TGCGCCAGCAGCATGCACAGGGGCAGGGGCGACGAGCAGTACTTC. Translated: CASSMHRGRGDEQYF.

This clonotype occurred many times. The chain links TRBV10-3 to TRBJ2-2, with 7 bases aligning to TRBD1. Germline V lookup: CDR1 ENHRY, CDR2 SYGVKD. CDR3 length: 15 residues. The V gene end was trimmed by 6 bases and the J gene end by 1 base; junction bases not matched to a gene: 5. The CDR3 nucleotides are TGTGCCATCAGATGGACAGGAGAGAACACCGGGGAGCTGTTTTTT. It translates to CAIRWTGENTGELFF.

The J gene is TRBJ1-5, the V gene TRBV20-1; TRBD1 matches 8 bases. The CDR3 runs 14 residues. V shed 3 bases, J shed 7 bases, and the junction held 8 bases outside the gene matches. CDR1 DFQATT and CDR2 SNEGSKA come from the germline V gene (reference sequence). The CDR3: CSASPGQGQQPQHF. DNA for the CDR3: TGCAGTGCTAGCCCTGGACAGGGCCAACAGCCCCAGCATTTT.

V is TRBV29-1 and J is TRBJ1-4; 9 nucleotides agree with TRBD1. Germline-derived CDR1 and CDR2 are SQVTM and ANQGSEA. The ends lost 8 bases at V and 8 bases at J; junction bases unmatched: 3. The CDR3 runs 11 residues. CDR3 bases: TGCAGCATAGGGACAGGGGAAAAACTGTTTTTT. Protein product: CSIGTGEKLFF.

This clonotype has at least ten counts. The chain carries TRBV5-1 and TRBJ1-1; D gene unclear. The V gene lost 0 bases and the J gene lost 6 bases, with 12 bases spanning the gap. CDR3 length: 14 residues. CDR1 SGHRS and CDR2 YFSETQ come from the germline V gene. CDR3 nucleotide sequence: TGCGCCAGCAGCTTGGAACGGGGTAGTGCTGAAGCTTTCTTT. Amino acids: CASSLERGSAEAFF.